A single TCR beta chain is shown here with its context. Profiled with immunoSEQ multiplex PCR; TCRdb holds only in-frame clones, not every one. The sample lists approximately 88,000 clones; roughly 92% were seen once. V trimming: 8 bases; J trimming: 1 base; junction bases outside the gene matches: 15. The CDR3 is made up of 17 amino acids. Germline lookup yields CDR1 SGHVS and CDR2 FQNEAQ. This sample was included in a study of T cell changes during pregnancy in multiple sclerosis. This clonotype was obtained from a female donor with multiple sclerosis, enrolled in a pregnancy study. Sequenced material: peripheral blood, taken in the first trimester of pregnancy. The chain has TRBV7-8 and TRBJ2-5, with 8 bases fitting TRBD1. The CDR3 spells CASVWGTDRGGQETQYF. The CDR3 bases are TGTGCCAGCGTCTGGGGTACCGACAGGGGAGGCCAAGAGACCCAGTACTTC.